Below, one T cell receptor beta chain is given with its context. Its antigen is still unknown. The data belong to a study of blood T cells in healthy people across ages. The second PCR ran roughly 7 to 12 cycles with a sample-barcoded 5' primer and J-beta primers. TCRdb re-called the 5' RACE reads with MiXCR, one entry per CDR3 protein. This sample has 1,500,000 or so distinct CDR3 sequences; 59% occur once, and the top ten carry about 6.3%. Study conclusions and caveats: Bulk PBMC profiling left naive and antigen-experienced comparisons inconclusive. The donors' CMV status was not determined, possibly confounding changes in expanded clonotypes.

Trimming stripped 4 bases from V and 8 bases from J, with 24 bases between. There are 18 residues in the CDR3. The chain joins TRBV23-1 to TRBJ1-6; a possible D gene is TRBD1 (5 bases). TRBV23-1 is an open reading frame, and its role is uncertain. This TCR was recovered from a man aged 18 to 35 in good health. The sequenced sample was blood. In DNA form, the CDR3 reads TGCGCCAGCAGTCCCCCACGTCTATGGGGGGGGTCGGATTCACCCCTCCACTTT. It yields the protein CASSPPRLWGGSDSPLHF.